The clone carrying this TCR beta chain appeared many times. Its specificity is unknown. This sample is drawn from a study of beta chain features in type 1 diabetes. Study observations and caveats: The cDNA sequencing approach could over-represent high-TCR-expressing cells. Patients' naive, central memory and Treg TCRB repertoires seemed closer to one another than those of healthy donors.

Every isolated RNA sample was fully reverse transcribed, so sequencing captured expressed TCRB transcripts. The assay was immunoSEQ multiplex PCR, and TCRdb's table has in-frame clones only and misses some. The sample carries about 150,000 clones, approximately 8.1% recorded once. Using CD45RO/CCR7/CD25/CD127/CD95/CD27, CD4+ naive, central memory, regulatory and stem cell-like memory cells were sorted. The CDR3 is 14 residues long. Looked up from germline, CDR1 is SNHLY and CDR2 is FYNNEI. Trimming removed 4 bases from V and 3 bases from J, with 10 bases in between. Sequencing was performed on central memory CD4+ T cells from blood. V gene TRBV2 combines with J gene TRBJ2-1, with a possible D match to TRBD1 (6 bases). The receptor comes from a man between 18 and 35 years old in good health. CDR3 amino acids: CASSVRDNYNEQFF. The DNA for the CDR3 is TGTGCCAGCAGTGTCCGGGACAACTACAATGAGCAGTTCTTC.